The entry below describes one T cell receptor (beta chain). The antigen remains unidentified. Data came from immunoSEQ multiplex PCR; TCRdb stores just in-frame clones and leaves some out. The sample has roughly 70,000 clones, 70% to 90% seen once. These data originate in a study of a mutant IDH1 vaccine in newly diagnosed glioma. Study-wide background: Males made up around 62% and females roughly 40% of treated patients, whose mean age was approximately 43 years. Standard pretreatment was either radiotherapy, temozolomide, or, for most, radiochemotherapy with temozolomide.

Time point in this sample: baseline, week 1 (first vaccination visit). Sample treatment: pre-vaccination baseline after standard-of-care therapy. Study-wide points: Of all patients, nearly 95% showed vaccine-induced immune responses. Shifts in the top peripheral T cell clonotypes seemed unrelated to pseudoprogression.

The starting material was PBMCs, obtained from a glioma patient treated with radiotherapy, temozolomide or both. This clonotype was sampled from a man aged 25-45 years with glioma.

In nucleotides, the CDR3 is TGTGCCTGGAGCGTAAGAGTGACCCCGGGACAAGGAGAAAAACTGTTTTTT. Amino acid sequence: CAWSVRVTPGQGEKLFF. The chain joins TRBV30 to TRBJ1-4; the D gene is possibly TRBD1 (6 bases). This CDR3 contains 17 residues. Germline CDR1 reads GTSNPN; CDR2 reads SVGIG (reference sequence). Trimming left V 3 bases short and J 8 bases short, with 25 bases between.